The sequence of this TCR beta chain was determined in a study of T cells after yellow fever vaccination. Regarding the study as a whole: Post-booster reappearance was seen for most primary-vaccination clones (around 96% CD4, 85% to 90% CD8). Sorted repertoires could include abundant contaminating clonotypes from bulk cells.

A word on this clonotype: Antigen specificity is unknown.

TCRdb reprocessed the 5' RACE reads via MiXCR and lists one record per CDR3 protein. The table includes about 350,000 distinct CDR3 sequences, 11% detected once. Looked up from germline, CDR1 is MGHRA and CDR2 is YSYEKL. The CDR3 has 15 residues. V gave up 2 bases and J gave up 6 bases; unmatched junction bases: 7. This clonotype originated in a man aged 18 to 30 who received the YFV17D yellow fever vaccine. The chain has TRBV4-1 and TRBJ2-4, with 7 bases lining up with TRBD1. This specimen consisted of PBMCs, obtained on the day of the first yellow fever vaccination. As DNA, the CDR3 is TGCGCCAGCAGCCAACCGGGACAGAGTCGAAACATTCAGTACTTC. It yields the protein CASSQPGQSRNIQYF.